This entry lists 31 T cell receptor beta chains sequenced from one sample in a study of cytomegalovirus exposure and HLA in healthy donors. Primers: 60 Vbeta forward and 13 Jbeta reverse. Assay: immunoSEQ multiplex PCR; the TCRdb copy retains only in-frame clones and omits some. Of roughly 150,000 clones in the sample, under 85% were seen once. Material for sequencing was PBMCs. All receptors come from a woman under 30 in good health and CMV-seropositive.

The sample holds a few counts of this clone. This chain uses TRBV30 with TRBJ2-5; TRBD1 agrees at 10 bases. TRBJ2-7 explains the end of the DNA better; the J call may be wrong. Germline loops: CDR1 GTSNPN, CDR2 SVGIG (reference sequence). This CDR3 is 14 amino acids long. The DNA of the CDR3 is TGTGCCTGGAAAACCGGGACAGGGGACTACGAGCAGTACTTC. This codes for CAWKTGTGDYEQYF.

The chain recombines TRBV7-9 with TRBJ1-3, with TRBD1 as a possible D gene (5 bases). V lost 1 base and J 3 bases, leaving 13 bases between the germline ends. The CDR3 covers 16 residues. In germline, CDR1 is SEHNR, CDR2 FQNEAQ (reference sequence). The CDR3 is CASSLVRTSGGNTIYF. The CDR3 bases are TGTGCCAGCAGCTTAGTCCGGACAAGTGGTGGAAACACCATATATTTT.

This clone came up once. The gene calls are TRBV7-9 and TRBJ1-5; D perhaps matches TRBD1 (6 bases). The V end lost 5 bases, the J end lost 9 bases, and 11 bases lay between the germline ends. The CDR3 is 12 amino acids. Germline CDR1 reads SEHNR; CDR2 reads FQNEAQ (reference sequence). The CDR3 coding sequence is TGTGCCAGCAGCCTGACAGGTCTGCCCCAGCATTTT. Protein: CASSLTGLPQHF.

This clone was observed a few times. J is TRBJ2-1 and V is TRBV19, with 9 bases lining up with TRBD2. CDR1 and CDR2 (germline): LNHDA, SQIVND (reference sequence). The CDR3 is 17 amino acids. J gave up 0 bases and V 4 bases, and 7 bases lay outside the gene matches. For the CDR3, the DNA is TGTGCCAGTAGTACCATCGGCGGGGGGGCCTCCTACAATGAGCAGTTCTTC. Translated: CASSTIGGGASYNEQFF.

This clone was detected only a few times. Other nucleotide sequences in the sample specify the same CDR3. V is TRBV5-1 and J is TRBJ1-1; D uncertain. Germline lookup yields CDR1 SGHRS and CDR2 YFSETQ. The ends were cut back, 3 bases at V and 1 base at J, with 10 bases in the middle. The CDR3 runs 14 residues. The CDR3 region has the DNA TGCGCCAGCAGCTCTCGGACTGCGAACACTGAAGCTTTCTTT. It is translated as CASSSRTANTEAFF.

The chain carries TRBV5-1 and TRBJ2-5; D might be TRBD2 (5 bases). Looked up from germline, CDR1 is SGHRS and CDR2 is YFSETQ. V gave up 5 bases and J gave up 2 bases, with 10 bases separating them. The length of the CDR3 is 13 residues. DNA of the CDR3: TGCGCCAGCAGTGCCCGGGGACAAGAGACCCAGTACTTC. This gives the protein CASSARGQETQYF. Looking up the rest from reference TRBV5-1 and TRBJ2-5 gives the full variable domain: KAGVTQTPRYLIKTRGQQVTLSCSPISGHRSVSWYQQTPGQGLQFLFEYFSETQRNKGNFPGRFSGRQFSNSRSEMNVSTLELGDSALYLCASSARGQETQYFGPGTRLLVL.

V usage is TRBV7-2 and J usage is TRBJ2-7; TRBD1 agrees at 7 bases. With 0 bases clipped from V and 2 bases from J, the junction kept 13 bases outside the gene matches. Germline lookup yields CDR1 SGHTA and CDR2 FQGNSA. The CDR3 totals 18 residues. The DNA for the CDR3 is TGTGCCAGCAGCTTAGCCCAAGAGGGACAGTGGGGGACCTACGAGCAGTACTTC. As protein: CASSLAQEGQWGTYEQYF.

The chain carries TRBV27 and TRBJ2-3; 9 nucleotides align to TRBD2. The germline CDR1 and CDR2 sequences are MNHEY and SMNVEV (reference sequence). V gave up 9 bases and J gave up 1 base; unmatched junction bases: 5. This CDR3 has 14 residues. The CDR3 spells CASTKRGGTDTQYF. The CDR3, as DNA: TGTGCCAGTACGAAGCGGGGGGGCACAGATACGCAGTATTTT.

V and J are TRBV7-9 and TRBJ2-3; TRBD1 aligns across 9 bases. The CDR3 spans 12 residues. Germline values: CDR1 SEHNR, CDR2 FQNEAQ (reference sequence). V shed 5 bases, J shed 6 bases, and the junction held 0 bases outside the gene matches. The CDR3 loop is CASSGQGDTQYF. In nucleotides, the CDR3 is TGTGCCAGCAGCGGACAGGGGGATACGCAGTATTTT.

The chain has TRBV2 and TRBJ2-3; the D is unclear. The CDR3 contains 13 residues. From germline, CDR1 is SNHLY and CDR2 FYNNEI. With 4 bases removed from V and 2 bases from J, the gap between germline ends came to 7 bases. The CDR3 coding sequence is TGTGCCAGCAGTGGTACACACACAGATACGCAGTATTTT. It translates to CASSGTHTDTQYF.

The chain uses TRBV5-6 and TRBJ2-7; the D gene is possibly TRBD1 (5 bases). V shed 3 bases and J shed 5 bases, with 18 bases lying between them. The CDR3 spans 15 residues. Germline loops: CDR1 SGHDT, CDR2 YYEEEE. In DNA, the CDR3 is TGTGCCAGCAGCTATGACAGTGTGGGGCTCCACGAGCAGTACTTC. Amino acids: CASSYDSVGLHEQYF.

This rearrangement joins TRBV5-8 to TRBJ2-1; 7 positions agree with TRBD2. CDR3 length: 18 residues. From germline, CDR1 is SGHTS and CDR2 YDEGEE. Trimming took 0 bases from V and 0 from J; bases not matched to a gene: 9. CDR3 in amino acids: CASSLGLVGLSSYNEQFF. As DNA, the CDR3 is TGTGCCAGCAGCTTGGGTCTTGTGGGACTAAGCTCCTACAATGAGCAGTTCTTC.

The chain joins TRBV11-2 to TRBJ2-2; 8 nucleotides match TRBD1. CDR1 and CDR2 (germline): SGHAT, FQNNGV. With V trimmed by 5 bases and J by 0 bases, 5 bases remained unmatched. The CDR3 loop spans 16 amino acids. The CDR3 is CASSPRDRPNTGELFF. CDR3 sequence (DNA): TGTGCCAGCAGCCCCCGGGACAGGCCGAACACCGGGGAGCTGTTTTTT.

The J gene is TRBJ2-6, the V gene TRBV18; TRBD1 is a possible D gene (6 bases). The CDR3 runs 18 residues. Trimming pared 1 base from V and 0 bases from J, leaving 13 bases between. CDR1 and CDR2 from the germline V gene are KGHSH and LQKENI. In DNA, the CDR3 is TGTGCCAGCTCACCACGGACAGCGGAGACCTCTGGGGCCAACGTCCTGACTTTC. This translates into CASSPRTAETSGANVLTF.

The chain links TRBV18 to TRBJ1-1; D perhaps matches TRBD1 (5 bases). V dropped 3 bases and J dropped 6 bases, with 11 bases sitting between them. The CDR3 covers 13 residues. Germline V gene sequence: CDR1 KGHSH, CDR2 LQKENI. The CDR3 reads CASSPPGLPEAFF. CDR3 nucleotides: TGTGCCAGCTCACCGCCAGGGTTACCTGAAGCTTTCTTT.

V gene TRBV28 combines with J gene TRBJ2-2, with 16 bases identical to TRBD2. The CDR3 length is 18 residues. V lost 4 bases to trimming and J lost 6 bases; unmatched junction nucleotides: 8. The germline gives CDR1 MDHEN, CDR2 SYDVKM. The CDR3 DNA sequence: TGTGCCAGCAGTTCTCCCCCCGGGACTAGCGGGGGGGCCGGGGAGCTGTTTTTT. Its translation: CASSSPPGTSGGAGELFF.

V is TRBV27 and J is TRBJ1-2; TRBD1 matches 7 bases. With V trimmed by 5 bases and J by 8 bases, 26 bases remained unmatched. The CDR3 is 19 amino acids. Germline CDR1 and CDR2: MNHEY and SMNVEV (reference sequence). CDR3 nucleotide sequence: TGTGCCAGCAGTACACTAGCCCCCGACAGGGAGGAAAGGGCGGGAGGCTACACCTTC. Translating it yields CASSTLAPDREERAGGYTF.

This clone was picked up one time. V is TRBV7-3 and J is TRBJ2-3, with 7 bases aligning to TRBD1. After removal of 2 bases from V and 7 bases from J, the junction contained 9 bases not matched to a gene. The CDR3 runs to 15 residues. The V gene's germline CDR1 is SGHTA and CDR2 FQGTGA. The CDR3 sequence: CASSLSQTGINTQYF. The DNA of the CDR3 is TGTGCCAGCAGCTTATCACAGACAGGGATCAATACGCAGTATTTT.

V is TRBV6-6 and J is TRBJ1-2; D not certain. V was clipped by 4 bases and J by 8 bases, with 8 bases between them. This CDR3 has 11 residues. Germline-derived CDR1 and CDR2 are MNHNY and SVGAGI (reference sequence). The CDR3 spells CASSLAEGYTF. The CDR3 bases are TGTGCCAGCAGTTTAGCCGAAGGCTACACCTTC.

V gene TRBV9 combines with J gene TRBJ2-3, with a tentative D call TRBD2 (6 bases). The CDR3 is 17 amino acids. V gave up 1 base and J gave up 1 base, with 16 bases separating them. From germline, CDR1 is SGDLS and CDR2 YYNGEE. In DNA, the CDR3 is TGTGCCAGCAGCGTACGCCGCGGTAGCGGAGGCACAGATACGCAGTATTTT. It is translated as CASSVRRGSGGTDTQYF.

This chain connects TRBV6-1 to TRBJ1-2; D unresolved. V was clipped by 2 bases and J by 13 bases, with 11 bases between them. Germline CDR1 MNHNS, CDR2 SASEGT. This CDR3 has 11 amino acids. The CDR3 coding sequence is TGTGCCAGCAGTGAAATGGCCAGGCGCACCTTC. Residues: CASSEMARRTF.

The rearrangement joins TRBV10-3 to TRBJ2-5; unclear D gene. The CDR3 extends over 14 amino acids. CDR1 is ENHRY and CDR2 is SYGVKD in the germline V gene. V lost 3 bases and J lost 3, with 11 bases in between. The CDR3 DNA is TGTGCCATCAGTGATGGTTCTAATGAAGAGACCCAGTACTTC. Its protein product is CAISDGSNEETQYF.

The J gene is TRBJ2-2, the V gene TRBV5-4; possible D gene TRBD2, 6 bases. With 0 bases removed from V and 5 bases from J, the gap between germline ends came to 8 bases. CDR1 is SGHNT and CDR2 is YYREEE in the germline V gene (reference sequence). The CDR3 is made up of 14 amino acids. The CDR3 is CASSLGRATGELFF. The CDR3 DNA is TGTGCCAGCAGCTTGGGGAGGGCGACCGGGGAGCTGTTTTTT.

V is TRBV7-9 and J is TRBJ2-5; TRBD2 is a possible D gene (6 bases). There are 14 residues in the CDR3. V was cut by 4 bases and J by 5 bases, with 14 bases left in between. From germline, CDR1 is SEHNR and CDR2 FQNEAQ (reference sequence). Here the CDR3 DNA reads TGTGCCAGCAGCTCGCAGACTAGGGAGGAGACCCAGTACTTC. It is translated as CASSSQTREETQYF.

The chain uses TRBV18 and TRBJ2-2; D gene unclear. The germline V gene has CDR1 KGHSH and CDR2 LQKENI. V dropped 3 bases and J dropped 4 bases, with 3 bases sitting between them. The CDR3 is 12 residues long. Here the CDR3 DNA reads TGTGCCAGCTCACCCGGCACCGGGGAGCTGTTTTTT. Protein sequence: CASSPGTGELFF.

The chain combines TRBV4-2 with TRBJ2-1, with D perhaps matching TRBD2 (7 bases). V lost 3 bases and J 0 bases, leaving 24 bases between the germline ends. The CDR3 loop spans 20 amino acids. The germline CDR1 and CDR2 sequences are LGHNA and YNFKEQ. CDR3 amino acids: CASSHPGEGGPSSSYNEQFF. The CDR3 nucleotides are TGTGCCAGCAGCCACCCTGGGGAGGGGGGGCCTTCTAGCTCCTACAATGAGCAGTTCTTC.

This clone came up a few times. The rearrangement joins TRBV9 to TRBJ2-3; TRBD1 might be the D (6 bases). The CDR3 contains 15 residues. V dropped 5 bases and J dropped 3 bases, with 16 bases sitting between them. Germline-derived CDR1 and CDR2 are SGDLS and YYNGEE. The CDR3 bases are TGTGCCAGCAGGTGGGGGCGATCGGGGACAGATACGCAGTATTTT. Amino acid sequence: CASRWGRSGTDTQYF.

This chain joins TRBV15 and TRBJ2-2, with TRBD1 identical over 7 bases. The CDR3 spans 17 residues. The V gene's germline CDR1 is LNHNV and CDR2 YYDKDF (reference sequence). The J segment lost 0 bases and the V segment lost 0 bases, leaving 4 bases of the junction unmatched. This CDR3 is CATSRDLTGTNTGELFF. The DNA of the CDR3 is TGTGCCACCAGCAGAGATTTGACAGGGACGAACACCGGGGAGCTGTTTTTT.

This clone was recorded only once. J is TRBJ2-6 and V is TRBV6-5, with a possible D match to TRBD1 (6 bases). The V gene's germline CDR1 is MNHEY and CDR2 SVGAGI. This CDR3 region has 16 residues. Trimming left V 2 bases short and J 0 bases short, with 8 bases between. CDR3 in amino acids: CASSYQQGSGANVLTF. As DNA, the CDR3 is TGTGCCAGCAGTTACCAACAGGGCTCTGGGGCCAACGTCCTGACTTTC.

V and J are TRBV5-1 and TRBJ2-5, with 14 positions matching TRBD2. Per the germline V gene, CDR1 is SGHRS and CDR2 is YFSETQ. This CDR3 comprises 16 residues. Trimming at V came to 3 bases and at J to 5 bases, leaving 6 bases not matched to a gene. The CDR3 bases are TGCGCCAGCAGCTCCGGGACTAGCGGGGGTATTGAGACCCAGTACTTC. This sequence encodes CASSSGTSGGIETQYF.

This clone was seen just once. The chain recombines TRBV6-1 with TRBJ1-2; perhaps TRBD1 as D (5 bases). Germline CDR1 is MNHNS and CDR2 is SASEGT. V lost 6 bases, J lost 4 bases, and 12 bases lay in between. This CDR3 is built from 13 residues. The CDR3 DNA is TGTGCCAGCAGCCCCACAGGAATCTATGGCTACACCTTC. Its protein product is CASSPTGIYGYTF.